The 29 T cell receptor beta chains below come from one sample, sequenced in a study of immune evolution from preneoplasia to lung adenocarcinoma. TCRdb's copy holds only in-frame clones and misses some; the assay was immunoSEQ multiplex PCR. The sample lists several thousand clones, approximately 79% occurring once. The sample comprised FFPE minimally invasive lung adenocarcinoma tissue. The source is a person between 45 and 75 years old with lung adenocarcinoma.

In nucleotides, the CDR3 is TGCGCCAGCAGCCCCTCTCTGGCGGTGAGCTATGGCTACACCTTC. This codes for CASSPSLAVSYGYTF. This chain connects TRBV4-1 to TRBJ1-2; D unclear. Looked up from germline, CDR1 is MGHRA and CDR2 is YSYEKL. There are 15 residues in the CDR3. The germline V and J ends were trimmed by 4 bases and 4 bases, with 16 bases remaining between them.

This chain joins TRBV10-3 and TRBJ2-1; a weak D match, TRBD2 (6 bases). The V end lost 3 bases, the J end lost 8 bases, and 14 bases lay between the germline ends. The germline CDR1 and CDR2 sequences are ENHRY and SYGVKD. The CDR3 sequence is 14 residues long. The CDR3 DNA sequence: TGTGCCATCAGTGAACAGGACGGAGGGGATGAGCAGTTCTTC. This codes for CAISEQDGGDEQFF.

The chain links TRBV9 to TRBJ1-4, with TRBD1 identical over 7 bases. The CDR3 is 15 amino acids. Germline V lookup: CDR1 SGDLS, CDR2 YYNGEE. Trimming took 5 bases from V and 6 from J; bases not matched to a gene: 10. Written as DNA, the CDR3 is TGTGCCAGCAGTTCCAGGGGGGAGAGAGATGAAAAACTGTTTTTT. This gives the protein CASSSRGERDEKLFF.

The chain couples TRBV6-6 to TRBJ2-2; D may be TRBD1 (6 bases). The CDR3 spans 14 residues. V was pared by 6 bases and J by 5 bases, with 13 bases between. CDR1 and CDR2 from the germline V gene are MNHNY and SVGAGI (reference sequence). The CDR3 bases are TGTGCCAGCAGCACGGACAGTTCAACCGGGGAGCTGTTTTTT. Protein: CASSTDSSTGELFF.

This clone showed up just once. CDR3 loop: CASSEWEETQYF. CDR3 DNA: TGTGCCAGCAGTGAATGGGAAGAGACCCAGTACTTC. The V and J genes are TRBV2 and TRBJ2-5, with D hard to call. Germline V gene data show CDR1 as SNHLY and CDR2 as FYNNEI. V gave up 2 bases and J gave up 3 bases, with 4 bases separating them. The CDR3 has 12 amino acids. Full variable domain (outside the CDR3, taken from reference TRBV2 and TRBJ2-5): EPEVTQTPSHQVTQMGQEVILRCVPISNHLYFYWYRQILGQKVEFLVSFYNNEISEKSEIFDDQFSVERPDGSNFTLKIRSTKLEDSAMYFCASSEWEETQYFGPGTRLLVL.

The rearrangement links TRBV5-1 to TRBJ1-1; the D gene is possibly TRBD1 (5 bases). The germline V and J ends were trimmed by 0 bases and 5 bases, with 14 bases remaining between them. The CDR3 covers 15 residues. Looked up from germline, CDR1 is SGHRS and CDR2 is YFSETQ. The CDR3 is CASSLDPGMETEAFF. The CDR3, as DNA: TGCGCCAGCAGCTTGGACCCAGGGATGGAAACTGAAGCTTTCTTT.

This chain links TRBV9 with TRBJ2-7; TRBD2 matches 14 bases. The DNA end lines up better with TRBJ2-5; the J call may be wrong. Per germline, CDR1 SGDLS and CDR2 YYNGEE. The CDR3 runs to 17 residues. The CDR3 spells CASSRLAGGGYQETQYF. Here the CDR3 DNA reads TGTGCCAGCAGCAGACTAGCGGGAGGGGGGTACCAAGAGACCCAGTACTTC.

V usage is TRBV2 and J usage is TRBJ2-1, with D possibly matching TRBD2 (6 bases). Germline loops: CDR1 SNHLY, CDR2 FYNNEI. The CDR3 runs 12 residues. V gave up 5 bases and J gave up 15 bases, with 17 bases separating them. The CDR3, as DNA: TGTGCCAGCAGTCCTCACCGGGAGAGGCTGTTCTTC. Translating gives CASSPHRERLFF.

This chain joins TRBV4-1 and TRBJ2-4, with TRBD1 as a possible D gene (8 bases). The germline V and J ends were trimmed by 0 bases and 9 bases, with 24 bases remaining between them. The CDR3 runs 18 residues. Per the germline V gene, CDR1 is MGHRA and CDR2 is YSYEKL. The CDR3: CASSQEVVSGTGIFIQYF. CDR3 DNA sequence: TGCGCCAGCAGCCAAGAAGTAGTCAGCGGGACAGGCATTTTCATTCAGTACTTC.

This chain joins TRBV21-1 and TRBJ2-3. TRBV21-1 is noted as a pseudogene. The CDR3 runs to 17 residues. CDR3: CASSKGQRGDWADTQYF. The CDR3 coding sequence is TGTGCCAGCAGCAAAGGACAAAGGGGGGATTGGGCAGATACGCAGTATTTT.

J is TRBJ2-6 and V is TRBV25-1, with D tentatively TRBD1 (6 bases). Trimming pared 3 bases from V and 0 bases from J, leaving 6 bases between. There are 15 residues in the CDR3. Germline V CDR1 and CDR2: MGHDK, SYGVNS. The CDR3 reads CASSEDSSGANVLTF. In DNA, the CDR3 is TGTGCCAGCAGTGAGGACAGCTCTGGGGCCAACGTCCTGACTTTC.

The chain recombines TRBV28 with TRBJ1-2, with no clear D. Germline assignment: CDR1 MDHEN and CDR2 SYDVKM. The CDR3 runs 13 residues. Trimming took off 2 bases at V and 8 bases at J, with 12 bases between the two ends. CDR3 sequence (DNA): TGTGCCAGCAGTTTACCCACACCTTTAGGCTACACCTTC. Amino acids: CASSLPTPLGYTF.

The DNA of the CDR3 is TGTGCCTGGAGGAAGCTAGGACTAGCGGGGGAGCTTGCCTACGAGCAGTACTTC. This sequence encodes CAWRKLGLAGELAYEQYF. The rearrangement links TRBV30 to TRBJ2-7; 13 bases match TRBD2. The ends lost 3 bases at V and 2 bases at J; junction bases unmatched: 13. The CDR3 is 18 residues long. CDR1 is GTSNPN, CDR2 SVGIG, per germline (reference sequence).

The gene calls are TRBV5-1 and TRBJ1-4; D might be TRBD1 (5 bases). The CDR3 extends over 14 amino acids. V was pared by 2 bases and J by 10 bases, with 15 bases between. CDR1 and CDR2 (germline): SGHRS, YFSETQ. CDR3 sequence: CASSLQEDSAKLFF. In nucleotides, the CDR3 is TGCGCCAGCAGCTTACAGGAGGATTCCGCAAAACTGTTTTTT.

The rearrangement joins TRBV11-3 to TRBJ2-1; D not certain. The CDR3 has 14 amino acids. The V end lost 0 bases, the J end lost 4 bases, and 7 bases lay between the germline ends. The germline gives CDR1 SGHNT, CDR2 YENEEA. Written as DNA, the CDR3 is TGTGCCAGCAGCTTAGAAGGTTGGTACAATGAGCAGTTCTTC. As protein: CASSLEGWYNEQFF.

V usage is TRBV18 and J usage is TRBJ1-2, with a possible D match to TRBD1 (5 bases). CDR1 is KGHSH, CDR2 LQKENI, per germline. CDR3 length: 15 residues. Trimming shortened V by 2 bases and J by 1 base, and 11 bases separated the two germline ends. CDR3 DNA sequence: TGTGCCAGCTCACCAGACAGACCCGATAACTATGGCTACACCTTC. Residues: CASSPDRPDNYGYTF.

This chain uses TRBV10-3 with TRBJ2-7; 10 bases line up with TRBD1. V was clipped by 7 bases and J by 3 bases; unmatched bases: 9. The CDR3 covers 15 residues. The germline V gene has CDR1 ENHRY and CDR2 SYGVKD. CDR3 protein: CAIKKTGQGDYEQYF. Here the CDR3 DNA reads TGTGCCATCAAAAAGACCGGACAGGGGGACTACGAGCAGTACTTC.

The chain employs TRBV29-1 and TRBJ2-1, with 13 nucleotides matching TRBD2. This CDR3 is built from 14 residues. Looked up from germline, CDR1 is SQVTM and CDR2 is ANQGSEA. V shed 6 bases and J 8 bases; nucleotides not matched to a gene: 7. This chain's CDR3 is CSVQLAGGPYEQFF. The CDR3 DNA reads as TGCAGCGTCCAACTAGCGGGAGGGCCTTATGAGCAGTTCTTC.

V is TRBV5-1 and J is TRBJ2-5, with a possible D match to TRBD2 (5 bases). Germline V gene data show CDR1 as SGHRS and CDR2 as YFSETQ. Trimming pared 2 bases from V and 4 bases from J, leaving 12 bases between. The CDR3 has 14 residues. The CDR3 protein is CASSFEGLRETQYF. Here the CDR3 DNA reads TGCGCCAGCAGCTTCGAGGGTTTACGAGAGACCCAGTACTTC. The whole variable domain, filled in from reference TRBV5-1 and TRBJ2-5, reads KAGVTQTPRYLIKTRGQQVTLSCSPISGHRSVSWYQQTPGQGLQFLFEYFSETQRNKGNFPGRFSGRQFSNSRSEMNVSTLELGDSALYLCASSFEGLRETQYFGPGTRLLVL.

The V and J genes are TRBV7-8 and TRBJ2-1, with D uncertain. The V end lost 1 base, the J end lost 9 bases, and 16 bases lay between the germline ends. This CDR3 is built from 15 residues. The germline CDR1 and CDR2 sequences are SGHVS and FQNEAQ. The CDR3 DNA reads TGTGCCAGCAGCTTAGGCCCCCTGATCCTCAGTGAGCAGTTCTTC. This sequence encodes CASSLGPLILSEQFF.

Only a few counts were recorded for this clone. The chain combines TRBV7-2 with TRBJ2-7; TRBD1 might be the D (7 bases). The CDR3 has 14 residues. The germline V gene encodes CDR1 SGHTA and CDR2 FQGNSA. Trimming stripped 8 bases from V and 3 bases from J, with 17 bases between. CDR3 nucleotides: TGTGCCAGCGGACGACAGGGAGGATACTACGAGCAGTACTTC. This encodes CASGRQGGYYEQYF.

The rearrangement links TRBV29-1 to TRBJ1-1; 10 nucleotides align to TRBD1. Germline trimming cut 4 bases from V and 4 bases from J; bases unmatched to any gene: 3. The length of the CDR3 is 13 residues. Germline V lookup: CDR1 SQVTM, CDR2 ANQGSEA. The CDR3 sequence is CSVGGTGATEAFF. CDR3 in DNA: TGCAGCGTTGGGGGGACAGGGGCCACTGAAGCTTTCTTT. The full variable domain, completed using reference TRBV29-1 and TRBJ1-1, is SAVISQKPSRDICQRGTSLTIQCQVDSQVTMMFWYRQQPGQSLTLIATANQGSEATYESGFVIDKFPISRPNLTFSTLTVSNMSPEDSSIYLCSVGGTGATEAFFGQGTRLTVV.

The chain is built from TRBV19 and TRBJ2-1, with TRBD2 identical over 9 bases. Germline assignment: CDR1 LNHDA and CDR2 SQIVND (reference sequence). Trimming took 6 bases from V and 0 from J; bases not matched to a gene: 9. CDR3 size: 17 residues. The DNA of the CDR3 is TGTGCCAGTAGGGATAGCGGGAGAACGAGCTCCTACAATGAGCAGTTCTTC. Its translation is CASRDSGRTSSYNEQFF.

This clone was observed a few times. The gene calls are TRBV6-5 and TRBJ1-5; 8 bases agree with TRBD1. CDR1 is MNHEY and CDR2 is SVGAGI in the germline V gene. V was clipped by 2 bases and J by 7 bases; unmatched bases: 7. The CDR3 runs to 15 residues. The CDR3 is CASSYTTGDDQPQHF. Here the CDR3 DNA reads TGTGCCAGCAGTTACACGACAGGGGATGACCAGCCCCAGCATTTT.

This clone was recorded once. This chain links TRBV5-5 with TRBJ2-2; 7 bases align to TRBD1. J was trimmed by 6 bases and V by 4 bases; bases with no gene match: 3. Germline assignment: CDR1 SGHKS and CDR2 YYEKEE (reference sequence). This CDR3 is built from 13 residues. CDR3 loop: CASSQGTAGELFF. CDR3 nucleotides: TGTGCCAGCAGCCAAGGGACAGCCGGGGAGCTGTTTTTT.

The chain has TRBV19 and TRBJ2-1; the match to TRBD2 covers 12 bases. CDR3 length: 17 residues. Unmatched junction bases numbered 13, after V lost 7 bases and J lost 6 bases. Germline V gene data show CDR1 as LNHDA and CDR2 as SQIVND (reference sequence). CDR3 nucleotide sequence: TGTGCCAGTACCACGTGGTCTAGCGGGGGGGCTGGCAATGAGCAGTTCTTC. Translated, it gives CASTTWSSGGAGNEQFF. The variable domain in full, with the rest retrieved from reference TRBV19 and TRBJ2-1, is DGGITQSPKYLFRKEGQNVTLSCEQNLNHDAMYWYRQDPGQGLRLIYYSQIVNDFQKGDIAEGYSVSREKKESFPLTVTSAQKNPTAFYLCASTTWSSGGAGNEQFFGPGTRLTVL.

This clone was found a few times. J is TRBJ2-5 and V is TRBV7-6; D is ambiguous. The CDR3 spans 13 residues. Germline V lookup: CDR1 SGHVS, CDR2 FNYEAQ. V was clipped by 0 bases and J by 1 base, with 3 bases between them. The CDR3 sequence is CASSLATQETQYF. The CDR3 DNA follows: TGTGCCAGCAGCTTAGCGACCCAAGAGACCCAGTACTTC.

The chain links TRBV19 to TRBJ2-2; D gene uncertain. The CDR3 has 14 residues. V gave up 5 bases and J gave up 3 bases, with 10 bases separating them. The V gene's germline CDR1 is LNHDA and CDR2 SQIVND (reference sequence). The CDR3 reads CASSPDLYTGELFF. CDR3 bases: TGTGCCAGTAGTCCTGACCTGTACACCGGGGAGCTGTTTTTT. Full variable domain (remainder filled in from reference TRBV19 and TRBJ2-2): DGGITQSPKYLFRKEGQNVTLSCEQNLNHDAMYWYRQDPGQGLRLIYYSQIVNDFQKGDIAEGYSVSREKKESFPLTVTSAQKNPTAFYLCASSPDLYTGELFFGEGSRLTVL.

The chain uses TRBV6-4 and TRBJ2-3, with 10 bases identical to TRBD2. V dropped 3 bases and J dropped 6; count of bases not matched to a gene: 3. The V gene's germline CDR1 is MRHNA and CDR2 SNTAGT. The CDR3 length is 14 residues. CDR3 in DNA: TGTGCCAGCAGTGAAAGCGGGGGGGCCGATACGCAGTATTTT. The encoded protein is CASSESGGADTQYF.